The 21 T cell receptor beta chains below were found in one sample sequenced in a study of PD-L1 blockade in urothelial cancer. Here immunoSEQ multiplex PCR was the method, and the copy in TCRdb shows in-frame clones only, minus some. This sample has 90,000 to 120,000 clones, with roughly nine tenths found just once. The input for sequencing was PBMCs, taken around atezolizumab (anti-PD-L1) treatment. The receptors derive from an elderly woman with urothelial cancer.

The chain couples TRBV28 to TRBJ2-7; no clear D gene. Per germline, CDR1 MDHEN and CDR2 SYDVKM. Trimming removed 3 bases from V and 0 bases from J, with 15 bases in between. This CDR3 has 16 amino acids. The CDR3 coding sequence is TGTGCCAGCAGTTTTTGGGCCAAGACCCCCTCCTACGAGCAGTACTTC. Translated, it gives CASSFWAKTPSYEQYF.

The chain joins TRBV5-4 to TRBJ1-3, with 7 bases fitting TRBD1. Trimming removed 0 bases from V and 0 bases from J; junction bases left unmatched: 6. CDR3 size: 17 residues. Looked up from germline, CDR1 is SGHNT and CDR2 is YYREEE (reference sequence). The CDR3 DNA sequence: TGTGCCAGCAGCTTGGTGGGACAGCCCCTCTCTGGAAACACCATATATTTT. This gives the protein CASSLVGQPLSGNTIYF.

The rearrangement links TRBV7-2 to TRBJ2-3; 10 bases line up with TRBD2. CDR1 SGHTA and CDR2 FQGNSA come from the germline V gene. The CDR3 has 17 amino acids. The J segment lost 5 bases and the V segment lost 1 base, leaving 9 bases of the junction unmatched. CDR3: CASSLGPAGGPGDTQYF. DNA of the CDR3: TGTGCCAGCAGCTTAGGGCCAGCGGGAGGGCCGGGAGATACGCAGTATTTT. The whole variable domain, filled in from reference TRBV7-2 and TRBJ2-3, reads GAGVSQSPSNKVTEKGKDVELRCDPISGHTALYWYRQSLGQGLEFLIYFQGNSAPDKSGLPSDRFSAERTGGSVSTLTIQRTQQEDSAVYLCASSLGPAGGPGDTQYFGPGTRLTVL.

CDR3 DNA sequence: TGTGCCAGCAGCCCGGGCGGACCGTACAGGGTAGAAAAGGATGGCTACACCTTC. Translated, it gives CASSPGGPYRVEKDGYTF. The chain is built from TRBV5-5 and TRBJ1-2; the D gene is possibly TRBD1 (6 bases). V was shortened by 4 bases and J by 6 bases, with 28 bases between the two germline ends. Germline V gives CDR1 SGHKS, CDR2 YYEKEE (reference sequence). CDR3 length equals 18 residues.

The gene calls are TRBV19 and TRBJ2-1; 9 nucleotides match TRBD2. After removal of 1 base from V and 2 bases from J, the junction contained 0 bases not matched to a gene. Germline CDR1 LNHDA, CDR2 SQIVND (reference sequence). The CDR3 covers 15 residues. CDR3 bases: TGTGCCAGTAGTATAGGACTAGCGGCCTACAATGAGCAGTTCTTC. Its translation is CASSIGLAAYNEQFF.

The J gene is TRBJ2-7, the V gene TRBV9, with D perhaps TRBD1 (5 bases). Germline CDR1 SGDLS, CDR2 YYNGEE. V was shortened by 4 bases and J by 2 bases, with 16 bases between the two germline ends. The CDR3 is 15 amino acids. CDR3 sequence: CASSQGPDTTYEQYF. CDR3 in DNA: TGTGCCAGCAGCCAAGGCCCGGACACCACCTACGAGCAGTACTTC. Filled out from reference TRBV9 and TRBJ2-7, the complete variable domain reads DSGVTQTPKHLITATGQRVTLRCSPRSGDLSVYWYQQSLDQGLQFLIQYYNGEERAKGNILERFSAQQFPDLHSELNLSSLELGDSALYFCASSQGPDTTYEQYFGPGTRLTVT.

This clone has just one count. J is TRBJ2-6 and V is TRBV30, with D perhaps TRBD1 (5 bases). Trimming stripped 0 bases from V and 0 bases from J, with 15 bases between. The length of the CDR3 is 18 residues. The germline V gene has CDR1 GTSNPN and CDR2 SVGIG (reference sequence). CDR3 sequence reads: CAWSVLTGPYSGANVLTF. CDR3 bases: TGTGCCTGGAGTGTACTTACAGGTCCCTACTCTGGGGCCAACGTCCTGACTTTC.

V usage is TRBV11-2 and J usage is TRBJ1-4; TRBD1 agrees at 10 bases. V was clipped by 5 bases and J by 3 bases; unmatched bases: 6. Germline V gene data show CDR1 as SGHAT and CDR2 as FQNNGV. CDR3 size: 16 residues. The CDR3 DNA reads TGTGCCAGCAGCACCGGGACAGGGGTTTCTAATGAAAAACTGTTTTTT. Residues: CASSTGTGVSNEKLFF.

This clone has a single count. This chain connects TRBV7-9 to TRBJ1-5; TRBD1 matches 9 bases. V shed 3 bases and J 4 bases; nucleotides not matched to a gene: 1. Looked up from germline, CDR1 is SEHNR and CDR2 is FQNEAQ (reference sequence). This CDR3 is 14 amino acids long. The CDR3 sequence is CASSLDRGNQPQHF. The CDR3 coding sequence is TGTGCCAGCAGCTTGGACAGGGGTAATCAGCCCCAGCATTTT.

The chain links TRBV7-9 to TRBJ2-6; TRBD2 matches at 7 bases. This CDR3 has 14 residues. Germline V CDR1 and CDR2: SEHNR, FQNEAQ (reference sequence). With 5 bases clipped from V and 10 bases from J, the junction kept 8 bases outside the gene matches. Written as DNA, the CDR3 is TGTGCCAGCAGCCCCCCGGGAGGAGGTAACGTCCTGACTTTC. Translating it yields CASSPPGGGNVLTF.

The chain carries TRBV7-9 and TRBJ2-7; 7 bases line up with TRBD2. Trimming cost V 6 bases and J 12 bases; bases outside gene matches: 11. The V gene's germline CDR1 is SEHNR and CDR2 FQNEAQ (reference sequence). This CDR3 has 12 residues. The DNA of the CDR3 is TGTGCCAGCAGTTCCGACGTGGGGGAGGGGTACTTC. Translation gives CASSSDVGEGYF.

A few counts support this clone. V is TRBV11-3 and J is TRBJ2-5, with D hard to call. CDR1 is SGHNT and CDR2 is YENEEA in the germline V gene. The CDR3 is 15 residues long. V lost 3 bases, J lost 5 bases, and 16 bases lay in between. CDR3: CASSFSASRVETQYF. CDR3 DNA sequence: TGTGCCAGCAGCTTTTCGGCTAGTCGAGTGGAGACCCAGTACTTC.

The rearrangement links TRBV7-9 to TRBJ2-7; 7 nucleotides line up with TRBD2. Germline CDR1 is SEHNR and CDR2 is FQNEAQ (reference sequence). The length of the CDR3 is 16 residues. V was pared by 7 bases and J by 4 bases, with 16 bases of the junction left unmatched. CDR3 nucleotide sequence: TGTGCCAGCACCCCCGGGGAGGGCGGGAGCCGGTACGAGCAGTACTTC. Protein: CASTPGEGGSRYEQYF.

CDR3 region: CASSREGNTGELFF. CDR3 bases: TGTGCCAGTAGTAGGGAGGGGAACACCGGGGAGCTGTTTTTT. The J gene is TRBJ2-2, the V gene TRBV19; 7 nucleotides line up with TRBD2. The germline V gene encodes CDR1 LNHDA and CDR2 SQIVND (reference sequence). J was trimmed by 1 base and V by 4 bases; bases with no gene match: 0. The CDR3 covers 14 residues.

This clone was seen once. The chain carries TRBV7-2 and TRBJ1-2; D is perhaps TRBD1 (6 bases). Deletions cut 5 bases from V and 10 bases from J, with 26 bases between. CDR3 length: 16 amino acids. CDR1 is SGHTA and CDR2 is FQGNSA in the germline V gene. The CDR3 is CASSVGGVPGAQDYTF. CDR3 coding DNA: TGTGCCAGCAGCGTTGGGGGGGTTCCGGGGGCACAAGACTACACCTTC.

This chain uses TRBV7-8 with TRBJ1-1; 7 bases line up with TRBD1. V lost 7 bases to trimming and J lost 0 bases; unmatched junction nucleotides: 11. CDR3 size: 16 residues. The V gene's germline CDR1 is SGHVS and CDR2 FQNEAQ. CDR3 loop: CASTPMTGNMNTEAFF. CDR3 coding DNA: TGTGCCAGCACCCCTATGACAGGGAACATGAACACTGAAGCTTTCTTT. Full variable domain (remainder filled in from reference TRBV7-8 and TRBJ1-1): GAGVSQSPRYKVAKRGQDVALRCDPISGHVSLFWYQQALGQGPEFLTYFQNEAQLDKSGLPSDRFFAERPEGSVSTLKIQRTQQEDSAVYLCASTPMTGNMNTEAFFGQGTRLTVV.

CDR3 DNA: TGTGCCAGCAGCACCGGACAGAACTATGGCTACACCTTC. Translating it yields CASSTGQNYGYTF. The chain couples TRBV7-9 to TRBJ1-2; D is possibly TRBD1 (6 bases). The V end was cut by 5 bases, the J end by 2 bases, with 9 bases between. This CDR3 has 13 residues. The germline CDR1 and CDR2 sequences are SEHNR and FQNEAQ (reference sequence).

CDR3 nucleotides: TGCAGCGTGGGGCTGATGGCGGGCACAGATACGCAGTATTTT. Its translation is CSVGLMAGTDTQYF. The chain uses TRBV29-1 and TRBJ2-3; D possibly corresponds to TRBD1 (5 bases). Per germline, CDR1 SQVTM and CDR2 ANQGSEA. The CDR3 contains 14 residues. V was pared by 6 bases and J by 1 base, with 14 bases between.

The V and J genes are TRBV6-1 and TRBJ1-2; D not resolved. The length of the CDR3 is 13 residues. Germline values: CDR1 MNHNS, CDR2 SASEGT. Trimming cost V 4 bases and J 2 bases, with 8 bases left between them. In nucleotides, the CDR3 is TGTGCCAGCAGTGTACCGGGGAACTATGGCTACACCTTC. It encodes CASSVPGNYGYTF.

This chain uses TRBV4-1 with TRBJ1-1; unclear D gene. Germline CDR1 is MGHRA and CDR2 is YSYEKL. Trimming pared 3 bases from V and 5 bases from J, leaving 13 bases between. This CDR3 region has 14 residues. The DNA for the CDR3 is TGCGCCAGCAGCCAGGTGGGCTCGGCGACTGAAGCTTTCTTT. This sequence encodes CASSQVGSATEAFF.

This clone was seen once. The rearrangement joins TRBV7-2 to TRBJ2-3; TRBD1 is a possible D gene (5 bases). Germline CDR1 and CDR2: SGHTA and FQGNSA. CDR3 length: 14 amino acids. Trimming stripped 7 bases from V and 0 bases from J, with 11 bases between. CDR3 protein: CASTPRGSTDTQYF. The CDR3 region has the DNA TGTGCCAGCACCCCTAGGGGTAGCACAGATACGCAGTATTTT.